A selection of T cell receptor beta chains follows, all from one sample in a study of shared clonotypes between healthy human individuals. The assay was immunoSEQ multiplex PCR, and TCRdb's table has in-frame clones only and misses some. The table records under 150,000 clones, 65% to 75% of them present only once. Sequenced input: memory CD8+ T cells sorted from blood. All receptors derive from a woman in her twenties or thirties in good health. Each CDR3 is given with its conserved first and last residue. The D gene is left open where the match is weak. Size is stated for part of the rows, as once, few or many counts, or as a class when the clone is expanded.

cdr3_nt: TGTGCCAGCAGTTTAAGGATATCCCCCCACGAGCAGTACTTC; cdr3_aa: CASSLRISPHEQYF; clone_size: .; d_call: .; j_call: TRBJ2-7; v_call: TRBV27
cdr3_nt: TGTGCCAGTAGTATAAGCCTGGGACGGGGCTATGGCTACACCTTC; cdr3_aa: CASSISLGRGYGYTF; clone_size: .; d_call: .; j_call: TRBJ1-2; v_call: TRBV19
cdr3_nt: TGTGCCAGCAGGCCGGGACTGGAGTCCTACGAGCAGTACTTC; cdr3_aa: CASRPGLESYEQYF; clone_size: few; d_call: .; j_call: TRBJ2-7; v_call: TRBV28
cdr3_nt: TGTGCCAGCAGCCTCGAGACTAGCGGGAGAGGAGAGACCCAGTACTTC; cdr3_aa: CASSLETSGRGETQYF; clone_size: once; d_call: TRBD2; j_call: TRBJ2-5; v_call: TRBV4-2
cdr3_nt: TGTGCCAGTAGTATAGAGGGGACAGCAACCTACGAGCAGTACTTC; cdr3_aa: CASSIEGTATYEQYF; clone_size: .; d_call: TRBD1; j_call: TRBJ2-7; v_call: TRBV19
cdr3_nt: TGTGCCAGCAGTAACAGGGGTGAAGCTTTCTTT; cdr3_aa: CASSNRGEAFF; clone_size: .; d_call: TRBD1; j_call: TRBJ1-1; v_call: TRBV28
cdr3_nt: TGCAGCGGTGGACTCAACAATGAGCAGTTCTTC; cdr3_aa: CSGGLNNEQFF; clone_size: .; d_call: .; j_call: TRBJ2-1; v_call: TRBV29-1
cdr3_nt: TGTGCCAGCAGCCAGGGACATTCTACCTACAATGAGCAGTTCTTC; cdr3_aa: CASSQGHSTYNEQFF; clone_size: .; d_call: .; j_call: TRBJ2-1; v_call: TRBV5-5
cdr3_nt: TGTGCCAGCAAGTCGAGGGCGGCTCCCTACGAGCAGTACTTC; cdr3_aa: CASKSRAAPYEQYF; clone_size: .; d_call: .; j_call: TRBJ2-7; v_call: TRBV6-1
cdr3_nt: TGTGCCAGCAGTACCAGTTCCCAAGCGGGGCTCTACAATGAGCAGTTCTTC; cdr3_aa: CASSTSSQAGLYNEQFF; clone_size: .; d_call: TRBD2; j_call: TRBJ2-1; v_call: TRBV27
cdr3_nt: TGTGCCAGCAGAAGTTCCGGACTAGAGGCTTTCTTC; cdr3_aa: CASRSSGLEAFF; clone_size: .; d_call: TRBD2; j_call: TRBJ2-1; v_call: TRBV27
cdr3_nt: TGTGCCAGCAGTCTAGGACAGGTCTCCTACAATGAGCAGTTCTTC; cdr3_aa: CASSLGQVSYNEQFF; clone_size: .; d_call: TRBD1; j_call: TRBJ2-1; v_call: TRBV2
cdr3_nt: TGTGCCATCAGTGGCGGGGCGGCCCCGAGCTCCTACAATGAGCAGTTCTTC; cdr3_aa: CAISGGAAPSSYNEQFF; clone_size: .; d_call: .; j_call: TRBJ2-1; v_call: TRBV10-3
cdr3_nt: TGTGCCAGCAGTGAAAGGAGGCCAGGGCGTTTCAACTATGGCTACACCTTC; cdr3_aa: CASSERRPGRFNYGYTF; clone_size: .; d_call: .; j_call: TRBJ1-2; v_call: TRBV2
cdr3_nt: TGTGCCAGCAGTCTAACAGGGGCGGCCACTGAAGCTTTCTTT; cdr3_aa: CASSLTGAATEAFF; clone_size: .; d_call: TRBD1; j_call: TRBJ1-1; v_call: TRBV27